The rows below give T cell receptor beta chains drawn from one sample of a study of T-cell memory formation after mild COVID-19. Using its own MiXCR run on the 5' RACE reads, TCRdb lists one record per CDR3 protein. Among under 150,000 distinct CDR3 sequences listed, about 16% were seen once. Input material: PBMCs or a T cell subset sorted from them (not recorded which). The receptor set was obtained from an adult woman who had mild COVID-19 (a few samples of this study predate the infection). Cell type and time point are not known. Both conserved end residues are part of each CDR3. Each record gives: CDR3 DNA, CDR3 protein, V gene, D gene, J gene, clone size. A D gene is named only where the DNA matches it firmly. Only some rows state a clone size, as once, few, many or a class for expanded clones.

TGCAGCGTCCCACTAGCGGGAGGGTGGGATGAGCAGTTCTTC,CSVPLAGGWDEQFF,TRBV29-1,TRBD2,TRBJ2-1,NA
TGTGCCAGCAGCTTAGCCCTAGCTGGCGGGAGGGCCCGATCCTACAATGAGCAGTTCTTC,CASSLALAGGRARSYNEQFF,TRBV7-8,TRBD2,TRBJ2-1,NA
TGTGCCAGCAGCCAAGATATTAGTAGTCGTAACGAGCAGTACTTC,CASSQDISSRNEQYF,TRBV4-2,NA,TRBJ2-7,many
TGTGCCAGCAGCGTAGGCGGTAGCGGGGGGGACTCCTACGAGCAGTACTTC,CASSVGGSGGDSYEQYF,TRBV9,TRBD2,TRBJ2-7,NA
TGCAGTGCTAGAGAGGGGAGCGGAGGAGGCGGCTACACCTTC,CSAREGSGGGGYTF,TRBV20-1,NA,TRBJ1-2,NA
TGCAGTGCTAGAGATCCGTCAAACAATGAGCAGTTCTTC,CSARDPSNNEQFF,TRBV20-1,NA,TRBJ2-1,NA
TGTGCCAGCAGTACCGGAGGGGGAGGTGAGCAGTTCTTC,CASSTGGGGEQFF,TRBV9,NA,TRBJ2-1,NA
TGTGCCAGCAGTTCCGGGACTAGTAGGGAGACCCAGTACTTC,CASSSGTSRETQYF,TRBV11-3,TRBD2,TRBJ2-5,NA
TGCGCCAGCAGATCGGACAATGATGAGACCCAGTACTTC,CASRSDNDETQYF,TRBV5-1,NA,TRBJ2-5,many
TGTGCCAGCAGCCCCTTAAGGAGCGGGGAAAAGCAAGAGACCCAGTACTTC,CASSPLRSGEKQETQYF,TRBV3-1,TRBD2,TRBJ2-5,few
TGTGCCAGCATCGCCTCCGGGACAGGGGAGAACCTCCATGGCTACACCTTC,CASIASGTGENLHGYTF,TRBV5-6,TRBD1,TRBJ1-2,NA
TGCGCCAGCGGGCCCGGTGGGACTAGCGGCAAGATGACCCAGTACTTC,CASGPGGTSGKMTQYF,TRBV5-1,TRBD2,TRBJ2-5,few
TGCAGTGCTAGAGATAAAGGACTGGCGACCTACGAGCAGTACTTC,CSARDKGLATYEQYF,TRBV20-1,NA,TRBJ2-7,NA
TGTGCCACGGGACAGGGAGATTCACCCCTCCACTTT,CATGQGDSPLHF,TRBV15,TRBD1,TRBJ1-6,many
TGTGCCAGCAGTTACTCGGCCGGGACCTACAATGAGCAGTTCTTC,CASSYSAGTYNEQFF,TRBV6-6,NA,TRBJ2-1,few
TGTGCCAGCAGTTGGGGTCGGGGTGAAGGGAACACCGGGGAGCTGTTTTTT,CASSWGRGEGNTGELFF,TRBV12-3/TRBV12-4,NA,TRBJ2-2,NA
TGTGCCAGCAGCCAAGATGGATCTAGCCGGACCTACGAGCAGTACTTC,CASSQDGSSRTYEQYF,TRBV3-1,NA,TRBJ2-7,few
TGTGCCTGCCTTCGGGGCCCCCGGGGGCAGTACTTC,CACLRGPRGQYF,TRBV30,NA,TRBJ2-7,NA
TGTGCCAGCAGCCCGGACAGGGAGGCGTTCTTC,CASSPDREAFF,TRBV7-9,TRBD1,TRBJ2-1,NA
TGCGCCAGCAGCGCCCACCCTAGGACGGCCAGAAGGCAGCCCCAGCATTTT,CASSAHPRTARRQPQHF,TRBV4-1,NA,TRBJ1-5,NA
TGTGCCAGTAGCCCTCGCCACACCGGGGAGCTGTTTTTT,CASSPRHTGELFF,TRBV19,NA,TRBJ2-2,NA
TGTGCCAGCAGCTGGGGGGACAGGGTTGCTACTCGACCCTATGGCTACACCTTC,CASSWGDRVATRPYGYTF,TRBV11-2,TRBD1,TRBJ1-2,NA
TGTGCCAGCAGCCCTGGACTAGCGGGAGAAGATACGCAGTATTTT,CASSPGLAGEDTQYF,TRBV7-9,TRBD2,TRBJ2-3,NA
TGTGCCAGCAGCGCCCCGGGACTAGCAGAGCAGTTCTTC,CASSAPGLAEQFF,TRBV9,TRBD2,TRBJ2-1,NA
TGTGCCAGCTCACCAACCATCGACAGGGAAGGCTACACCTTC,CASSPTIDREGYTF,TRBV18,TRBD1,TRBJ1-2,few
TGTGCCAGCAGTTACCCCGGGACTCGGAAGACCCAGTACTTC,CASSYPGTRKTQYF,TRBV6-2/TRBV6-3,NA,TRBJ2-5,few
TGTGCCAGCAGCCATAGCGGGGGGGCCCACAATGAGCAGTTCTTC,CASSHSGGAHNEQFF,TRBV3-1,TRBD2,TRBJ2-1,NA
TGTGCTAGCAGCTTAGTCGCGAACACCGGGGAGCTGTTTTTT,CASSLVANTGELFF,TRBV7-7,NA,TRBJ2-2,few
TGTGCCAGCAGTGGAGGAGGGAGGCAGTATTTT,CASSGGGRQYF,TRBV2,NA,TRBJ2-3,few
TGCGCCAGCAGAGTTGGACAGGGGGTGATCTATGGCTACACCTTC,CASRVGQGVIYGYTF,TRBV5-1,TRBD1,TRBJ1-2,few
TGTGCCAGCAGCTTAATGGGAACTCGCACAGATACGCAGTATTTT,CASSLMGTRTDTQYF,TRBV7-3,NA,TRBJ2-3,few